This T cell receptor (beta chain) was documented in a study of blood T cell repertoires in COVID-19. As for the study in general: The study drew acute and convalescent COVID-19 samples from the United States, Italy and Spain. Sources were T cells, B-cell-depleted T cells, or PBMCs; the material itself was cDNA or gDNA.

Libraries were prepared by immunoSEQ multiplex PCR; TCRdb keeps only in-frame clonotypes and omits some of them. The profile shows about 120,000 clones, roughly 85% of them singletons. This clone was counted a single time. With 0 bases clipped from V and 1 base from J, the junction kept 4 bases outside the gene matches. Germline values: CDR1 SGHTA, CDR2 FQGTGA. This CDR3 comprises 16 residues. The V and J genes are TRBV7-3 and TRBJ2-3; 7 positions agree with TRBD1. Sequenced material: peripheral blood. The receptor comes from a man aged 40-49 years with acute or convalescent COVID-19. The CDR3 loop is CASSLTVTGGTDTQYF. The CDR3 DNA follows: TGTGCCAGCAGCTTAACCGTCACAGGGGGCACAGATACGCAGTATTTT.